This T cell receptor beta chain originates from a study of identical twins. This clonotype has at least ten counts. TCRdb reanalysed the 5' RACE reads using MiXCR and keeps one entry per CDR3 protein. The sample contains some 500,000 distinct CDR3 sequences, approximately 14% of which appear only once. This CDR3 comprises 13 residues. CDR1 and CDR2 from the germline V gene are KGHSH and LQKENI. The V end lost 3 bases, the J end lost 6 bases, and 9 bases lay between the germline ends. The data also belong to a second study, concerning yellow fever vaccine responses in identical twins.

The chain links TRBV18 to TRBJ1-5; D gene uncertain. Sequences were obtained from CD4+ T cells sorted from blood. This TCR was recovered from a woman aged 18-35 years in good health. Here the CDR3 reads CASSPTGGQPQHF. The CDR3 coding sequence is TGTGCCAGCTCACCGACGGGTGGTCAGCCCCAGCATTTT. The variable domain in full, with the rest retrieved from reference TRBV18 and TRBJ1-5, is NAGVMQNPRHLVRRRGQEARLRCSPMKGHSHVYWYRQLPEEGLKFMVYLQKENIIDESGMPKERFSAEFPKEGPSILRIQQVVRGDSAAYFCASSPTGGQPQHFGDGTRLSIL.